This T cell receptor beta chain was profiled in a study of chemoradiotherapy in HPV16-positive cancers. Overall study context: Candidate HPV-specific T-cell clones and common TCR motifs came from functional assays in a couple of HPV16-positive patients. Whole-study results and caveats: HPV-responsive T-cell expansion during chemoradiotherapy was linked to improved recurrence-free survival in HPV16-positive patients. Non-HPV-specific T cells did not expand in tumors during treatment, whereas candidate HPV-specific clones and E7-related motifs did.

A word on this clone: Its antigen is unidentified.

Repertoires were sampled repeatedly during chemoradiotherapy. Method: immunoSEQ multiplex PCR; TCRdb's copy keeps in-frame clones and lacks some. The data hold about 14,000 clones, with more than 70% observed a single time. Trimming cost V 5 bases and J 3 bases; bases outside gene matches: 8. CDR1 and CDR2 (germline): SGHDN, FVKESK. This CDR3 is 15 amino acids long. The TCR originated in a human donor with HPV-associated anogenital cancer. The sample here was tumor tissue, taken from a patient who underwent chemoradiotherapy. The J gene is TRBJ1-2, the V gene TRBV14; 8 nucleotides match TRBD1. In DNA form, the CDR3 reads TGTGCCAGCAGCAGTCTTCCAGGGGGCGACTATGGCTACACCTTC. It is translated as CASSSLPGGDYGYTF.